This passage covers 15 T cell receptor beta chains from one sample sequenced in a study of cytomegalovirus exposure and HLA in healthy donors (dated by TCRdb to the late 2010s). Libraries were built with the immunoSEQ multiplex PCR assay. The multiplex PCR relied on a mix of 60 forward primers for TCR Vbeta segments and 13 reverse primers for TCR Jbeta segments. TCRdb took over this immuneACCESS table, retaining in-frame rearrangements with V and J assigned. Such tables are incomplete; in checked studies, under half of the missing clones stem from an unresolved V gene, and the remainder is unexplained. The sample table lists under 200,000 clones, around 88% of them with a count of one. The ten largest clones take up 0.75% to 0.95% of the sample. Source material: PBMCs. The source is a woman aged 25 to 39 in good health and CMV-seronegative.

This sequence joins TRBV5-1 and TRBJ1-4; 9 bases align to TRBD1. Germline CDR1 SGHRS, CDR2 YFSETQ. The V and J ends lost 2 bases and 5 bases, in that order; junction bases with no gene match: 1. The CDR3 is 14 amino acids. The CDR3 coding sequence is TGCGCCAGCAGCTTTACAGGGGGCAATGAAAAACTGTTTTTT. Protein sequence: CASSFTGGNEKLFF.

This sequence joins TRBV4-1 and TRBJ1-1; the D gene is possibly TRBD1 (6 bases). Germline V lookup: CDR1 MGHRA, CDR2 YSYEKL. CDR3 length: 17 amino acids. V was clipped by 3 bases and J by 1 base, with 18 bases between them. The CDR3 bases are TGCGCCAGCAGCCATGCCTACCCGGGACATCCGAACACTGAAGCTTTCTTT. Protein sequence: CASSHAYPGHPNTEAFF.

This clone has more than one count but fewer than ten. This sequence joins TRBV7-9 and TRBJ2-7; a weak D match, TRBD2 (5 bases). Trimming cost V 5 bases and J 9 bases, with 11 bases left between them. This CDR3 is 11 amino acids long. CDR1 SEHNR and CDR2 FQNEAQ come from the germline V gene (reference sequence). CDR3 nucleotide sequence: TGTGCCAGCAGCCCTATCGGAGGGCAGTACTTC. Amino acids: CASSPIGGQYF.

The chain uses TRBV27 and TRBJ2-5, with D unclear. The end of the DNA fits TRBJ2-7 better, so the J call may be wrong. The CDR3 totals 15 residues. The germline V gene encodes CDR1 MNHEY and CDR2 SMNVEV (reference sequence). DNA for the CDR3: TGTGCCAGCAGACTGGGTCGGGTAAGCTCCTACGAGCAGTACTTC. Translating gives CASRLGRVSSYEQYF.

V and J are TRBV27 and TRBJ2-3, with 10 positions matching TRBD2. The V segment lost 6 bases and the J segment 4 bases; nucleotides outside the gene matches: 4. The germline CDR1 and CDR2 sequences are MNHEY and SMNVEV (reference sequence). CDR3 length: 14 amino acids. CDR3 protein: CASSPGTSADTQYF. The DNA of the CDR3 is TGTGCCAGCAGCCCCGGGACTAGCGCAGATACGCAGTATTTT.

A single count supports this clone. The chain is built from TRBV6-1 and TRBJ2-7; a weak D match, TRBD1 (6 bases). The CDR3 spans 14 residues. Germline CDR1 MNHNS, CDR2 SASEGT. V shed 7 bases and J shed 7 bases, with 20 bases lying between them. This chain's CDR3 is CASITGPSVQEQYF. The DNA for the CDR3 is TGTGCCAGCATTACAGGGCCCAGCGTTCAGGAGCAGTACTTC.

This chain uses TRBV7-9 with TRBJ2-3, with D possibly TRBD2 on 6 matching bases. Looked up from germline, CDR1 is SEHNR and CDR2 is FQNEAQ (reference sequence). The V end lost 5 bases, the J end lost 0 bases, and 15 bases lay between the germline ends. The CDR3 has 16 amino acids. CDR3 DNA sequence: TGTGCCAGCAGCCCACGGATAGCGGAAAGCACAGATACGCAGTATTTT. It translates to CASSPRIAESTDTQYF.

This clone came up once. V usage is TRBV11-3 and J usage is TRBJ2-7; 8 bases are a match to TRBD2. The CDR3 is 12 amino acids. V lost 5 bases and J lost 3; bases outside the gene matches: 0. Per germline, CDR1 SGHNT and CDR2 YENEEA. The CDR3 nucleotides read TGTGCCAGCAGCCGGGGGGGCTACGAGCAGTACTTC. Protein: CASSRGGYEQYF.

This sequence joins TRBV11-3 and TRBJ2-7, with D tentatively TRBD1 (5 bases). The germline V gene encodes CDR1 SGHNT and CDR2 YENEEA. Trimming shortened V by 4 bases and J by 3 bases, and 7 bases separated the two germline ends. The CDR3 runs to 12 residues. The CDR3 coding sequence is TGTGCCAGCAGCTACCAGGGCTACGAGCAGTACTTC. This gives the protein CASSYQGYEQYF.

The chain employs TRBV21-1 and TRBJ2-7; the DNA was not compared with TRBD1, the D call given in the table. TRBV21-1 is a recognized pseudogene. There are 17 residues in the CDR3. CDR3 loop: CASSTLRVGQLTYEQYF. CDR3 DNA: TGTGCCAGCAGCACCTTAAGGGTGGGACAGCTCACCTACGAGCAGTACTTC.

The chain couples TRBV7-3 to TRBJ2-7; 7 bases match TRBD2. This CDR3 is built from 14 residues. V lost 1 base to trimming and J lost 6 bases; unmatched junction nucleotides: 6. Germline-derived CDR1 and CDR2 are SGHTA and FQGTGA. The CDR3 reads CASSLKGGPSEQYF. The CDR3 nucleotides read TGTGCCAGCAGCTTAAAGGGAGGGCCGTCCGAGCAGTACTTC.

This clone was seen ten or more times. The CDR3 region has the DNA TGTGCCAGCTCACCACCCGGCGGGAGAGGGTTTCAGCCCCAGCATTTT. Protein sequence: CASSPPGGRGFQPQHF. The chain recombines TRBV18 with TRBJ1-5, with no clear D. The CDR3 covers 16 residues. Deletions cut 0 bases from V and 6 bases from J, with 15 bases between. Germline CDR1 reads KGHSH; CDR2 reads LQKENI.

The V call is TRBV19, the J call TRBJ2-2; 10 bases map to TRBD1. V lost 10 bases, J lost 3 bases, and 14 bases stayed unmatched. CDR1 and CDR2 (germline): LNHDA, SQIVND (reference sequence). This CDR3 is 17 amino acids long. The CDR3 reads CATQDRGKIRDTGELFF. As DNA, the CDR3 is TGTGCCACTCAGGACAGGGGGAAAATTAGGGACACCGGGGAGCTGTTTTTT. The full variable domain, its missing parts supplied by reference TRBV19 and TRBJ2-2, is DGGITQSPKYLFRKEGQNVTLSCEQNLNHDAMYWYRQDPGQGLRLIYYSQIVNDFQKGDIAEGYSVSREKKESFPLTVTSAQKNPTAFYLCATQDRGKIRDTGELFFGEGSRLTVL.

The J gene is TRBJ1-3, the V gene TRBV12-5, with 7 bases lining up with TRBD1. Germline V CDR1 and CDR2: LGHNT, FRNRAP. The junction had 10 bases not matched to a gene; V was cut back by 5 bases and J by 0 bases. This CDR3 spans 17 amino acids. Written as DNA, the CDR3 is TGTGCTAGTGGTGCCCTGGCGGGACAGAGCTCTGGAAACACCATATATTTT. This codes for CASGALAGQSSGNTIYF.

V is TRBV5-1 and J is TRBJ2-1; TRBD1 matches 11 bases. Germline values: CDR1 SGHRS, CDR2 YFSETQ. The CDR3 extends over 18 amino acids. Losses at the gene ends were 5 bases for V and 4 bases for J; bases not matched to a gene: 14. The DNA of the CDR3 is TGCGCCAGCAGTCGGGGGACAGGGGGGCCACTTCTGTACAATGAGCAGTTCTTC. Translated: CASSRGTGGPLLYNEQFF.